Presented here are 26 T cell receptor beta chains from one specimen sequenced in a study of T cell responses to AZD1222 COVID-19 vaccine. Sequencing was performed with immunoSEQ multiplex PCR; in TCRdb, only in-frame clones are kept and a portion is missing. This table has approximately 140,000 clones, more than 90% appearing once. Sequencing was performed on peripheral blood, taken on day 0 of AZD1222 vaccination. The receptors originated from an adult in good health.

The chain carries TRBV28 and TRBJ1-2, with D unclear. The V gene's germline CDR1 is MDHEN and CDR2 SYDVKM. Trimming took off 5 bases at V and 5 bases at J, with 21 bases between the two ends. The CDR3 consists of 16 residues. CDR3: CASSTPRAPEEYGYTF. The CDR3 DNA reads as TGTGCCAGCAGTACCCCCCGGGCACCGGAGGAGTATGGCTACACCTTC.

J is TRBJ2-3 and V is TRBV5-4, with 7 positions matching TRBD1. The ends lost 0 bases at V and 5 bases at J; junction bases unmatched: 3. The CDR3 is 14 amino acids. The germline gives CDR1 SGHNT, CDR2 YYREEE (reference sequence). CDR3: CASSLEGAGDTQYF. As DNA, the CDR3 is TGTGCCAGCAGCTTGGAGGGGGCGGGAGATACGCAGTATTTT.

The chain couples TRBV6-5 to TRBJ1-2, with 7 bases matching TRBD1. The ends lost 6 bases at V and 4 bases at J; junction bases unmatched: 8. Germline CDR1 and CDR2: MNHEY and SVGAGI. The CDR3 is 14 amino acids. The CDR3 loop reads CASSDDRVIYGYTF. CDR3 bases: TGTGCCAGCAGCGATGACAGGGTAATCTATGGCTACACCTTC.

The chain is built from TRBV15 and TRBJ1-1; TRBD1 agrees at 10 bases. This CDR3 has 14 amino acids. CDR1 LNHNV and CDR2 YYDKDF come from the germline V gene (reference sequence). The ends lost 5 bases at V and 1 base at J; junction bases unmatched: 1. As DNA, the CDR3 is TGTGCCACCAGCGGGGACAGGGGGAACACTGAAGCTTTCTTT. It specifies CATSGDRGNTEAFF.

Comments on this clone: This sample includes further DNA sequences coding for the same CDR3. The gene calls are TRBV12-3 or TRBV12-4 and TRBJ2-7; 7 bases line up with TRBD2. The CDR3 is 13 amino acids. The V and J ends lost 7 bases and 6 bases, in that order; junction bases with no gene match: 9. CDR3 amino acids: CASTPGLVIEQYF. Here the CDR3 DNA reads TGTGCCAGCACCCCTGGACTAGTTATCGAGCAGTACTTC.

The chain couples TRBV7-7 to TRBJ2-1; tentative D call: TRBD2 (5 bases). The V gene lost 4 bases and the J gene lost 3 bases, with 13 bases spanning the gap. The germline V gene has CDR1 SSHAT and CDR2 FNYEAQ (reference sequence). The CDR3 extends over 15 amino acids. The CDR3 sequence: CASSSLAWVYNEQFF. The CDR3 nucleotides are TGTGCCAGCAGCTCCCTAGCCTGGGTCTACAATGAGCAGTTCTTC. Full variable domain (missing parts from reference TRBV7-7 and TRBJ2-1): GAGVSQSPRYKVTKRGQDVTLRCDPISSHATLYWYQQALGQGPEFLTYFNYEAQPDKSGLPSDRFSAERPEGSISTLTIQRTEQRDSAMYRCASSSLAWVYNEQFFGPGTRLTVL.

This chain connects TRBV6-1 to TRBJ1-2; D is unclear. CDR1 and CDR2 (germline): MNHNS, SASEGT. Trimming cost V 3 bases and J 2 bases, with 16 bases left between them. There are 16 residues in the CDR3. The CDR3 sequence: CASSDHKGGLNYGYTF. Written as DNA, the CDR3 is TGTGCCAGCAGTGACCACAAGGGAGGGTTGAACTATGGCTACACCTTC.

V usage is TRBV30 and J usage is TRBJ1-1; D unclear. CDR3 size: 12 residues. With 4 bases removed from V and 0 bases from J, the gap between germline ends came to 6 bases. Per the germline V gene, CDR1 is GTSNPN and CDR2 is SVGIG (reference sequence). This CDR3 reads CAWTSLNTEAFF. The CDR3 DNA is TGTGCCTGGACCTCATTGAACACTGAAGCTTTCTTT.

The chain recombines TRBV19 with TRBJ2-5; 7 bases match TRBD1. Per the germline V gene, CDR1 is LNHDA and CDR2 is SQIVND (reference sequence). CDR3 length: 14 residues. J gave up 5 bases and V 3 bases, and 6 bases lay outside the gene matches. Written as DNA, the CDR3 is TGTGCCAGTAGTATTGGGCAGGGGGTCGAGACCCAGTACTTC. Encoded protein: CASSIGQGVETQYF.

This clone was counted a single time. The rearrangement joins TRBV7-8 to TRBJ1-2; D remains ambiguous. Trimming removed 8 bases from V and 3 bases from J, with 10 bases in between. Germline V lookup: CDR1 SGHVS, CDR2 FQNEAQ. This CDR3 is built from 12 residues. This CDR3 is CASGAHYYGYTF. The CDR3, as DNA: TGTGCCAGCGGCGCACACTACTATGGCTACACCTTC.

The chain employs TRBV11-2 and TRBJ2-1; D unresolved. Trimming left V 5 bases short and J 8 bases short, with 10 bases between. The germline gives CDR1 SGHAT, CDR2 FQNNGV. This CDR3 has 12 residues. CDR3 residues: CASSPHADEQFF. The CDR3 DNA follows: TGTGCCAGCAGCCCTCACGCGGATGAGCAGTTCTTC.

The genes are TRBV19 and TRBJ1-2; TRBD1 matches 10 bases. The V segment lost 7 bases and the J segment 4 bases; nucleotides outside the gene matches: 15. Germline assignment: CDR1 LNHDA and CDR2 SQIVND (reference sequence). The CDR3 has 17 amino acids. As DNA, the CDR3 is TGTGCCAGTACCTCCCTCCGCGGACAGGGGGACCTCTATGGCTACACCTTC. Translation gives CASTSLRGQGDLYGYTF.

This clone was seen once. The CDR3 region is CASSPGTSGRAVLHNEQFF. The CDR3 DNA reads TGTGCCAGCAGCCCCGGGACTAGCGGGAGGGCCGTCCTCCACAATGAGCAGTTCTTC. The chain carries TRBV21-1 and TRBJ2-1; TRBD2, as called in the table, went unchecked against the DNA. TRBV21-1 is a listed pseudogene. The CDR3 has 19 amino acids.

The V and J genes are TRBV19 and TRBJ1-1; TRBD1 agrees at 7 bases. The trim removed 1 base at V and 4 bases at J, leaving 3 bases unmatched. Germline-derived CDR1 and CDR2 are LNHDA and SQIVND (reference sequence). This CDR3 comprises 14 residues. As DNA, the CDR3 is TGTGCCAGTAGTATAGGACAGGGAATCACTGAAGCTTTCTTT. Its protein is CASSIGQGITEAFF. The complete variable domain, with remaining parts taken from reference TRBV19 and TRBJ1-1, reads DGGITQSPKYLFRKEGQNVTLSCEQNLNHDAMYWYRQDPGQGLRLIYYSQIVNDFQKGDIAEGYSVSREKKESFPLTVTSAQKNPTAFYLCASSIGQGITEAFFGQGTRLTVV.

The V and J genes are TRBV4-2 and TRBJ1-5; no definite D call. Germline values: CDR1 LGHNA, CDR2 YNFKEQ. V was cut by 0 bases and J by 3 bases, with 9 bases left in between. The CDR3 covers 15 residues. CDR3 bases: TGTGCCAGCAGCCAAGATTTCGCCGACAATCAGCCCCAGCATTTT. It encodes CASSQDFADNQPQHF.

The CDR3 nucleotides read TGTGCCAGCAGCGCGGGTCGGGCTAGCGGATACGAGCAGTACTTC. Translation gives CASSAGRASGYEQYF. The chain uses TRBV9 and TRBJ2-7, with 7 positions matching TRBD2. Germline CDR1 SGDLS, CDR2 YYNGEE. The CDR3 totals 15 residues. Trimming took 3 bases from V and 4 from J; bases not matched to a gene: 10.

The chain recombines TRBV5-6 with TRBJ2-3, with 12 bases that match TRBD2. The ends lost 4 bases at V and 9 bases at J; junction bases unmatched: 12. The CDR3 is 16 residues long. Germline loops: CDR1 SGHDT, CDR2 YYEEEE. The CDR3 sequence is CASSTGLAGPGRTQYF. The CDR3 coding sequence is TGTGCCAGCAGCACGGGACTAGCGGGCCCAGGTCGAACGCAGTATTTT. Filled out from reference TRBV5-6 and TRBJ2-3, the complete variable domain reads DAGVTQSPTHLIKTRGQQVTLRCSPKSGHDTVSWYQQALGQGPQFIFQYYEEEERQRGNFPDRFSGHQFPNYSSELNVNALLLGDSALYLCASSTGLAGPGRTQYFGPGTRLTVL.

The V call is TRBV6-5, the J call TRBJ1-4; D is undetermined. The CDR3 spans 14 residues. V lost 6 bases to trimming and J lost 0 bases, with 8 bases between them. CDR1 and CDR2 (germline): MNHEY, SVGAGI. This CDR3 is CASRAAATNEKLFF. The CDR3 DNA sequence: TGTGCCAGCAGAGCAGCTGCAACTAATGAAAAACTGTTTTTT.

This chain links TRBV3-1 (or the pseudogene TRBV3-2) with TRBJ1-2; the D gene is possibly TRBD1 (5 bases). Germline values: CDR1 LGHDT, CDR2 YNNKEL (reference sequence). The V end was cut by 0 bases, the J end by 3 bases, with 14 bases between. The CDR3 is made up of 16 amino acids. DNA of the CDR3: TGTGCCAGCAGCCAAGATAGTCAGGGTTCCCACTATGGCTACACCTTC. It translates to CASSQDSQGSHYGYTF.

The chain uses TRBV7-9 and TRBJ2-5; 9 nucleotides align to TRBD1. Germline CDR1 reads SEHNR; CDR2 reads FQNEAQ (reference sequence). The CDR3 totals 15 residues. V lost 4 bases, J lost 1 base, and 4 bases stayed unmatched. CDR3 coding DNA: TGTGCCAGCAGCTACGGGACAGGGTCCCAAGAGACCCAGTACTTC. It encodes CASSYGTGSQETQYF.

The V call is TRBV6-2 or TRBV6-3, the J call TRBJ1-6; no firm D call. This CDR3 has 15 amino acids. Trimming removed 0 bases at V and 6 bases at J, with 9 bases between. Germline assignment: CDR1 MNHEY and CDR2 SVGEGT. CDR3 amino acids: CASSYSKQPNSPLHF. Written as DNA, the CDR3 is TGTGCCAGCAGTTACTCGAAACAGCCTAATTCACCCCTCCACTTT.

The genes are TRBV4-2 and TRBJ2-5; TRBD2 matches at 12 bases. Germline V lookup: CDR1 LGHNA, CDR2 YNFKEQ. The CDR3 covers 18 residues. The V segment lost 1 base and the J segment 4 bases; nucleotides outside the gene matches: 10. The CDR3 protein is CASSQAGPSGRVLETQYF. CDR3 coding DNA: TGTGCCAGCAGCCAAGCCGGGCCTAGCGGGAGGGTCTTAGAGACCCAGTACTTC.

This rearrangement joins TRBV7-9 to TRBJ1-3, with TRBD1 as a possible D gene (5 bases). The V and J ends lost 2 bases and 9 bases respectively, with 14 bases between them. Germline values: CDR1 SEHNR, CDR2 FQNEAQ (reference sequence). The CDR3 extends over 14 amino acids. The CDR3 coding sequence is TGTGCCAGCAGCTTAATGCAGGGTTCTGGCACCATATATTTT. It encodes CASSLMQGSGTIYF.

The chain joins TRBV11-2 to TRBJ2-2; D tentatively fits TRBD1 or TRBD2 (6 bases each). V gave up 9 bases and J gave up 5 bases, with 16 bases separating them. Germline V gene lookup returns CDR1 SGHAT and CDR2 FQNNGV. The CDR3 spans 14 residues. Here the CDR3 DNA reads TGTGCCAGTGGATGGGGGGCAGGAACCGGGGAGCTGTTTTTT. Translation gives CASGWGAGTGELFF.

The rearrangement links TRBV7-2 to TRBJ1-6; 7 nucleotides align to TRBD1. V trimming: 3 bases; J trimming: 14 bases; junction bases outside the gene matches: 13. The V gene's germline CDR1 is SGHTA and CDR2 FQGNSA. This CDR3 has 15 residues. The CDR3 DNA is TGTGCCAGCAGCTTGCAGGGGGAAGCGTTTTCGGCCCTCCACTTT. Amino acid sequence: CASSLQGEAFSALHF.

The J gene is TRBJ1-2, the V gene TRBV28; D is ambiguous. The CDR3 loop spans 12 amino acids. The germline V gene encodes CDR1 MDHEN and CDR2 SYDVKM. Trimming shortened V by 5 bases and J by 7 bases, and 11 bases separated the two germline ends. CDR3 bases: TGTGCCAGCAGTCCCCCCCGTCCTGGCTACACCTTC. Its protein is CASSPPRPGYTF.